The T cell receptor beta chain under discussion was sequenced for a study of blood T cells in healthy people across ages. For the study at large: About one barcoded TCR beta cDNA was captured per two T cells.

As for this clonotype: Its specificity is unknown.

There are 13 residues in the CDR3. Germline CDR1 and CDR2: MNHEY and SMNVEV (reference sequence). V dropped 10 bases and J dropped 11 bases, with 23 bases sitting between them. Study outcomes and limitations: Estimates of diversity drawn from one million T cells were considered underestimates. The unsorted PBMCs prevented any conclusive comparison of naive versus antigen-experienced cells. Donor CMV status was unknown, possibly confounding expanded clonotype changes.

Combining a sample-barcoded 5' primer with a J-beta primer mix, a second PCR ran for about 6 to 11 cycles. In TCRdb, the 5' RACE reads were re-called with MiXCR into one record per CDR3 protein. Of over a million distinct CDR3 sequences listed, 40% to 55% are singletons. Sequencing was carried out using blood. This chain joins TRBV27 and TRBJ2-5; a possible D gene is TRBD1 (6 bases). The sequence derives from a woman between 55 and 75 years old in good health. As DNA, the CDR3 is TGTGCCATCAGGGGTGAACAGGTTAATGAGCAGTACTTC. Translating it yields CAIRGEQVNEQYF.